This TCR beta chain was found in a study of T cell responses to AZD1222 COVID-19 vaccine. Trimming cost V 0 bases and J 0 bases, with 9 bases left between them. This CDR3 is built from 15 residues. CDR1 is KGHSH, CDR2 LQKENI, per germline. Regarding this clone: Antigen unknown.

Data came from immunoSEQ multiplex PCR; TCRdb stores just in-frame clones and leaves some out. The table lists approximately 94,000 clones, roughly 90% of them singletons. Study observations and caveats: Spike-wide vaccine-associated CD4 TCRs dominated at 160-218 and 743-854. Following two doses of AZD1222, Spike-specific TCR breadth and depth rose.

V is TRBV18 and J is TRBJ2-7; no clear D gene. Source: peripheral blood, taken on day 0 of AZD1222 vaccination. This clonotype originated in an adult in good health. CDR3 in amino acids: CASSPPSVSSYEQYF. The CDR3 DNA reads as TGTGCCAGCTCACCACCCTCCGTGAGCTCCTACGAGCAGTACTTC.